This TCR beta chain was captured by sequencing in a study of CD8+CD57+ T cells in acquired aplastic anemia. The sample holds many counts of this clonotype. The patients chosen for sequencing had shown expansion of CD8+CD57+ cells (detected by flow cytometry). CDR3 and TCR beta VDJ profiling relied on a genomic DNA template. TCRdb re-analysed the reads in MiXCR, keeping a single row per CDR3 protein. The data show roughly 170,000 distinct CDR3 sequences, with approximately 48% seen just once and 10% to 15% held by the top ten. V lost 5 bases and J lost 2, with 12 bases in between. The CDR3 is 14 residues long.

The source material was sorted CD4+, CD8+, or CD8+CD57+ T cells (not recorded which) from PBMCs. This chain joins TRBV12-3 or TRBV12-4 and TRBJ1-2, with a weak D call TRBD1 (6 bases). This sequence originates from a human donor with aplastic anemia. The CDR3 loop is CASSPTDRNYGYTF. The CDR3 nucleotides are TGTGCCAGCAGTCCGACGGACAGAAACTATGGCTACACCTTC.